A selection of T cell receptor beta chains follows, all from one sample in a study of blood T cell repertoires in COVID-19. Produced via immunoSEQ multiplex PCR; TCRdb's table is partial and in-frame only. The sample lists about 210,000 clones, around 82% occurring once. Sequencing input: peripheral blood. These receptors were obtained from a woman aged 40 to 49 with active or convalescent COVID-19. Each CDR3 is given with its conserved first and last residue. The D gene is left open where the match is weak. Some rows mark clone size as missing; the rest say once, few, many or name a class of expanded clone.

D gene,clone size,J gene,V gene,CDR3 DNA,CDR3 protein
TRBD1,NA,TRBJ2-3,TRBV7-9,TGTGCCGGACGACAGGGATCAGATACGCAGTATTTT,CAGRQGSDTQYF
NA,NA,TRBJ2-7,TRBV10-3,TGTGCCACCTCCGGGACAAGAAGCTCCTACGAGCAGTACTTC,CATSGTRSSYEQYF
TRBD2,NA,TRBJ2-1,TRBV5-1,TGCGCCAGCAGTTCGGCGGGGGTCCCCTACAATGAGCAGTTCTTC,CASSSAGVPYNEQFF
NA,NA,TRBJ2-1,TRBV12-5,TGTGCTAGTGGGGGAATAGCGACCTACAATGAGCAGTTCTTC,CASGGIATYNEQFF
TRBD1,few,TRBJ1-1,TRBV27,TGTGCCAGCCGACGGGACAGGGGGCACACTGAAGCTTTCTTT,CASRRDRGHTEAFF
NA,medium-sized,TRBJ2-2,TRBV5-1,TGCGCCAGCAGCCCGGGGACCGGGGAGCTGTTTTTT,CASSPGTGELFF
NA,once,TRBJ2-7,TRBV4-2,TGTGCCAGCAGCCAAGATATAGCCCAGCGCTACGAGCAGTACTTC,CASSQDIAQRYEQYF
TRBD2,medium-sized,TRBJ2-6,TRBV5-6,TGTGCCAGCAGCTTGGCCGGGGGGGAACCTGGGGCCAACGTCCTGACTTTC,CASSLAGGEPGANVLTF
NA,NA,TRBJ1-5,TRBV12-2,TGTGCAAGTCGCTTAGCGCGGGACAGGGGCCGCAAATATAGCAATCAGCCCCAGCATTTT,CASRLARDRGRKYSNQPQHF
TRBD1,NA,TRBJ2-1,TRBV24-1,TGTGCCACCAGTGAATATGGACAGGACCCCTACAATGAGCAGTTCTTC,CATSEYGQDPYNEQFF
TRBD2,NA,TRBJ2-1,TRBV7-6,TGTGCCAGCAGCCCCGTAGAACTAGCGGGAGTATCTGAGCAGTTCTTC,CASSPVELAGVSEQFF
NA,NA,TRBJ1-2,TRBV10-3,TGTGCCATCAGTGAGACAGGGCGGGATGGCTACACCTTC,CAISETGRDGYTF
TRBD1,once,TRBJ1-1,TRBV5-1,TGCGCCAGCAGCTCTAATCCGGGACAGGGGGGGAACACTGAAGCTTTCTTT,CASSSNPGQGGNTEAFF
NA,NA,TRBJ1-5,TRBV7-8,TGTGCCAGCAGCTTAGGAGGTTTGGGTCAGCCCCAGCATTTT,CASSLGGLGQPQHF